The 3 T cell receptor beta chains listed next were all sequenced from one sample in a study of response to subunit inactivated influenza vaccine. TCRdb reprocessed the RT-PCR reads via MiXCR and lists one record per CDR3 protein. The sample has 500,000 to 600,000 distinct CDR3 sequences; around 13% are singletons. This material consisted of PBMCs from blood, taken roughly 6 weeks after vaccination. The origin of the receptors is a man between 50 and 59 years old who received an inactivated influenza vaccine.

V is TRBV19 and J is TRBJ1-5, with D possibly being TRBD1 (5 bases). The CDR3 totals 13 residues. Germline V lookup: CDR1 LNHDA, CDR2 SQIVND (reference sequence). The V end lost 4 bases, the J end lost 7 bases, and 11 bases lay between the germline ends. In DNA form, the CDR3 reads TGTGCCAGTAGTAAGGCAGGGAACCAGCCCCAGCATTTT. Translating gives CASSKAGNQPQHF.

The V and J genes are TRBV7-2 and TRBJ1-5, with unresolved D. Per germline, CDR1 SGHTA and CDR2 FQGNSA. The CDR3 length is 15 residues. V lost 0 bases to trimming and J lost 3 bases, with 9 bases between them. CDR3 amino acids: CASSLAAELNQPQHF. The CDR3 nucleotides read TGTGCCAGCAGCTTAGCCGCAGAGCTCAATCAGCCCCAGCATTTT.

Ten or more counts support this clonotype. The genes are TRBV3-1 and TRBJ1-1, with D perhaps TRBD1 (5 bases). Per the germline V gene, CDR1 is LGHDT and CDR2 is YNNKEL (reference sequence). This CDR3 has 14 amino acids. V lost 4 bases and J lost 0, with 9 bases in between. CDR3 coding DNA: TGTGCCAGCAGCCCAGCAGGGTTGAACACTGAAGCTTTCTTT. Translation gives CASSPAGLNTEAFF. Combining the CDR3 with reference TRBV3-1 and TRBJ1-1 gives the whole variable domain DTAVSQTPKYLVTQMGNDKSIKCEQNLGHDTMYWYKQDSKKFLKIMFSYNNKELIINETVPNRFSPKSPDKAHLNLHINSLELGDSAVYFCASSPAGLNTEAFFGQGTRLTVV.